This T cell receptor beta chain stems from a study of T-cell reconstitution after alpha-beta-depleted transplantation in children. Unique molecular identifiers were used to barcode this TCRbeta library. Via MiXCR, TCRdb re-called the PCR reads, giving one row per CDR3 protein. The table has tens of thousands of distinct CDR3 sequences, around 6.6% seen once; the top ten hold approximately 2.4%. The CDR3 sequence is 13 residues long. V lost 2 bases to trimming and J lost 4 bases, with 8 bases between them. This receptor was taken from a human donor who donated a stem cell graft to a child with acute lymphoblastic leukemia. Sequenced here: PBMCs from the stem cell graft donor, sampled from the stem cell graft. The chain couples TRBV12-3 or TRBV12-4 to TRBJ1-1; D is unclear. CDR3 protein: CASSLWGSTEAFF. CDR3 in DNA: TGTGCCAGCAGTTTATGGGGTAGCACTGAAGCTTTCTTT.